The 18 T cell receptor beta chains presented below share a single source sample, sequenced in a study of cytotoxic CD8 clonotypes in ibrutinib-treated CLL. Method: immunoSEQ multiplex PCR; TCRdb's copy keeps in-frame clones and lacks some. The sample records 150,000 to 200,000 clones, 84% being singletons. Material: PBMCs, obtained after 24 months of ibrutinib treatment. All receptors come from a human donor with chronic lymphocytic leukemia.

The J gene is TRBJ1-1, the V gene TRBV10-3, with 9 bases that match TRBD1. The CDR3 contains 14 residues. Trimming removed 5 bases from V and 4 bases from J; junction bases left unmatched: 5. CDR1 and CDR2 (germline): ENHRY, SYGVKD. Here the CDR3 reads CAISIGQGSTEAFF. For the CDR3, the DNA is TGTGCCATCAGTATAGGACAGGGGAGCACTGAAGCTTTCTTT.

The chain combines TRBV5-1 with TRBJ2-3; D is ambiguous. Per the germline V gene, CDR1 is SGHRS and CDR2 is YFSETQ. This CDR3 spans 15 amino acids. With 1 base removed from V and 5 bases from J, the gap between germline ends came to 14 bases. CDR3 residues: CASSLSRSSGDTQYF. In DNA, the CDR3 is TGCGCCAGCAGCTTGAGCAGGTCCTCCGGAGATACGCAGTATTTT. The variable domain in full, completed from reference TRBV5-1 and TRBJ2-3, reads KAGVTQTPRYLIKTRGQQVTLSCSPISGHRSVSWYQQTPGQGLQFLFEYFSETQRNKGNFPGRFSGRQFSNSRSEMNVSTLELGDSALYLCASSLSRSSGDTQYFGPGTRLTVL.

V and J are TRBV7-2 and TRBJ2-2, with a weak D call TRBD2 (6 bases). Deletions cut 11 bases from V and 5 bases from J, with 21 bases between. The CDR3 length is 15 residues. Germline V gene lookup returns CDR1 SGHTA and CDR2 FQGNSA. The CDR3 loop reads CAYRDSTPATGELFF. The CDR3 DNA is TGTGCCTACCGGGACTCGACCCCGGCTACCGGGGAGCTGTTTTTT.

This rearrangement joins TRBV4-3 to TRBJ2-7, with D possibly TRBD1 on 5 matching bases. V was shortened by 0 bases and J by 7 bases, with 16 bases between the two germline ends. Germline CDR1 LGHNA, CDR2 YSLEER. The CDR3 extends over 15 amino acids. CDR3 region: CASSQDRLGVKEQYF. CDR3 nucleotides: TGCGCCAGCAGCCAAGATCGGCTAGGGGTTAAGGAGCAGTACTTC.

The chain couples TRBV7-9 to TRBJ1-3, with a weak D call TRBD1 (5 bases). V shed 5 bases and J shed 6 bases, with 17 bases lying between them. This CDR3 comprises 15 residues. From germline, CDR1 is SEHNR and CDR2 FQNEAQ (reference sequence). CDR3 in DNA: TGTGCCAGCAGCGTACGGAGCAGGGAGATAAACACCATATATTTT. Its translation: CASSVRSREINTIYF.

The chain uses TRBV2 and TRBJ2-7; the D gene is possibly TRBD1 (6 bases). The CDR3 runs 14 residues. V was trimmed by 6 bases and J by 7 bases, leaving 19 bases between them. Germline CDR1 and CDR2: SNHLY and FYNNEI. The CDR3 DNA reads as TGTGCCAGCAGACCCGACAGGCCCGTGGGGGAGCAGTACTTC. Its protein product is CASRPDRPVGEQYF.

This chain connects TRBV11-2 to TRBJ1-4; 7 nucleotides line up with TRBD1. Trimming cost V 4 bases and J 4 bases; bases outside gene matches: 6. The CDR3 has 15 amino acids. Germline-derived CDR1 and CDR2 are SGHAT and FQNNGV. The CDR3 DNA is TGTGCCAGCAGCTCGGGACAGACCAATAATGAAAAACTGTTTTTT. Protein: CASSSGQTNNEKLFF. Full variable domain (outside the CDR3, taken from reference TRBV11-2 and TRBJ1-4): EAGVAQSPRYKIIEKRQSVAFWCNPISGHATLYWYQQILGQGPKLLIQFQNNGVVDDSQLPKDRFSAERLKGVDSTLKIQPAKLEDSAVYLCASSSGQTNNEKLFFGSGTQLSVL.

This chain joins TRBV4-3 and TRBJ2-2; a weak D match, TRBD1 (6 bases). The CDR3 is 15 residues long. Germline CDR1 reads LGHNA; CDR2 reads YSLEER. Deletions cut 1 base from V and 1 base from J, with 7 bases between. The CDR3 region is CASSQGTVNTGELFF. CDR3 sequence (DNA): TGCGCCAGCAGCCAAGGGACAGTGAACACCGGGGAGCTGTTTTTT.

CDR3 nucleotide sequence: TGTGCCAGCATTCGGGCAAGGGAGGGCTTCTTT. Translated, it gives CASIRAREGFF. The chain uses TRBV28 and TRBJ1-1; D is undetermined. Trimming shortened V by 7 bases and J by 14 bases, and 17 bases separated the two germline ends. Per the germline V gene, CDR1 is MDHEN and CDR2 is SYDVKM. This CDR3 comprises 11 residues.

V and J are TRBV2 and TRBJ2-7; D call uncertain. CDR1 SNHLY and CDR2 FYNNEI come from the germline V gene. V dropped 3 bases and J dropped 6 bases, with 12 bases sitting between them. The CDR3 loop spans 13 amino acids. CDR3 protein: CASSDSTPPEQYF. CDR3 bases: TGTGCCAGCAGTGACTCAACCCCCCCCGAGCAGTACTTC.

The J gene is TRBJ2-2, the V gene TRBV11-1; the match to TRBD1 covers 9 bases. CDR3 length equals 15 residues. The trim removed 3 bases at V and 5 bases at J, leaving 4 bases unmatched. Germline V CDR1 and CDR2: SGHAT, FQDESV (reference sequence). The CDR3 reads CASSFGTGRTGELFF. CDR3 nucleotides: TGTGCCAGCAGCTTTGGGACAGGGCGAACCGGGGAGCTGTTTTTT.

The chain's CDR3 is CATSREAGLAGGEQFF. The DNA for the CDR3 is TGTGCCACCAGCAGAGAAGCCGGACTAGCGGGAGGTGAGCAGTTCTTC. The chain employs TRBV15 and TRBJ2-1, with 14 bases fitting TRBD2. Losses at the gene ends were 0 bases for V and 9 bases for J; bases not matched to a gene: 4. The CDR3 is made up of 16 amino acids. Germline assignment: CDR1 LNHNV and CDR2 YYDKDF (reference sequence).

This clone has just one count. The rearrangement joins TRBV27 to TRBJ2-5, with TRBD1 matching 7 bases. In germline, CDR1 is MNHEY, CDR2 SMNVEV (reference sequence). J lost 6 bases, V lost 2 bases, and 12 bases had no gene match. CDR3 length equals 16 residues. The CDR3: CASSLRATGNDKTQYF. The CDR3 region has the DNA TGTGCCAGCAGTTTAAGGGCGACAGGGAACGATAAGACCCAGTACTTC.

The chain employs TRBV27 and TRBJ1-2; 7 nucleotides agree with TRBD1. With V trimmed by 6 bases and J by 7 bases, 11 bases remained unmatched. The germline V gene has CDR1 MNHEY and CDR2 SMNVEV (reference sequence). CDR3 size: 14 residues. This chain's CDR3 is CASSLVSGTVGYTF. The CDR3 region has the DNA TGTGCCAGCAGCCTAGTTTCCGGGACAGTTGGCTACACCTTC.

This clone occurred a few times. This chain uses TRBV5-4 with TRBJ2-1; D perhaps matches TRBD2 (5 bases). Trimming stripped 0 bases from V and 8 bases from J, with 12 bases between. CDR3 size: 14 residues. Germline V gene sequence: CDR1 SGHNT, CDR2 YYREEE (reference sequence). As DNA, the CDR3 is TGTGCCAGCAGCTTGGAGCCGGAAGCGGATGAGCAGTTCTTC. Its protein product is CASSLEPEADEQFF.

V usage is TRBV7-7 and J usage is TRBJ1-2; 7 bases are a match to TRBD1. The CDR3 length is 13 residues. Looked up from germline, CDR1 is SSHAT and CDR2 is FNYEAQ (reference sequence). V was clipped by 6 bases and J by 3 bases; unmatched bases: 4. CDR3 nucleotide sequence: TGTGCCAGCAGTCGAGACAGGGACTATGGCTACACCTTC. Translation: CASSRDRDYGYTF. Based on the CDR3 plus reference TRBV7-7 and TRBJ1-2, the full variable domain is GAGVSQSPRYKVTKRGQDVTLRCDPISSHATLYWYQQALGQGPEFLTYFNYEAQPDKSGLPSDRFSAERPEGSISTLTIQRTEQRDSAMYRCASSRDRDYGYTFGSGTRLTVV.

The CDR3 region is CASSLAGVGNTIYF. The CDR3 bases are TGCGCCAGCAGCTTGGCGGGGGTTGGAAACACCATATATTTT. V gene TRBV5-1 combines with J gene TRBJ1-3, with a possible D match to TRBD1 (5 bases). The CDR3 has 14 amino acids. Looked up from germline, CDR1 is SGHRS and CDR2 is YFSETQ. Trimming pared 0 bases from V and 3 bases from J, leaving 7 bases between. Full variable domain (remainder filled in from reference TRBV5-1 and TRBJ1-3): KAGVTQTPRYLIKTRGQQVTLSCSPISGHRSVSWYQQTPGQGLQFLFEYFSETQRNKGNFPGRFSGRQFSNSRSEMNVSTLELGDSALYLCASSLAGVGNTIYFGEGSWLTVV.

Turning to this clone: Other DNA sequences in the same sample also yield this CDR3. The chain has TRBV18 and TRBJ1-1; a possible D gene is TRBD1 (5 bases). This CDR3 has 14 amino acids. Germline V lookup: CDR1 KGHSH, CDR2 LQKENI. The ends were cut back, 1 base at V and 1 base at J, with 7 bases in the middle. The CDR3 DNA is TGTGCCAGCTCACCACAGGGGCGGAACACTGAAGCTTTCTTT. It is translated as CASSPQGRNTEAFF.